The 23 T cell receptor beta chains below were found in one sample sequenced in a study of CD8 T cells in ankylosing spondylitis. Whole-study findings and limits: The study identified a TCR beta motif of several highly homologous variants that appeared characteristic of ankylosing spondylitis blood.

TCRdb fed the 5' RACE reads into MiXCR, producing one record per CDR3 protein. Of more than 650,000 distinct CDR3 sequences in the sample, 10% to 15% are singletons; the top ten hold about 0.49%. For these TCRs, the target antigens are not known. Input material: blood, either unsorted or a sorted T cell fraction (not recorded which). The receptors here all came from a male donor with ankylosing spondylitis.

In its sample, this clonotype was seen many times. CDR3 protein: CASSPVPRRGEKLFF. As DNA, the CDR3 is TGTGCCAGCAGCCCTGTCCCCCGGAGGGGTGAAAAACTGTTTTTT. This chain links TRBV6-1 with TRBJ1-4; D is perhaps TRBD1 (5 bases). The CDR3 covers 15 residues. Germline V CDR1 and CDR2: MNHNS, SASEGT. V was clipped by 6 bases and J by 7 bases, with 18 bases between them.

This clonotype was detected a few times. This rearrangement joins TRBV5-1 to TRBJ1-3, with a possible D match to TRBD1 (5 bases). Germline V CDR1 and CDR2: SGHRS, YFSETQ. Trimming shortened V by 0 bases and J by 1 base, and 11 bases separated the two germline ends. The CDR3 extends over 16 amino acids. CDR3 sequence: CASSLAGALSGNTIYF. As DNA, the CDR3 is TGCGCCAGCAGCTTGGCCGGGGCCCTATCTGGAAACACCATATATTTT.

The rearrangement links TRBV20-1 to TRBJ1-1; D not certain. Trimming shortened V by 1 base and J by 7 bases, and 13 bases separated the two germline ends. This CDR3 spans 13 amino acids. Germline CDR1 reads DFQATT; CDR2 reads SNEGSKA (reference sequence). The CDR3 sequence is CSARAWGDGEAFF. The CDR3 bases are TGCAGTGCTAGAGCATGGGGAGACGGTGAAGCTTTCTTT.

This clonotype was seen a few times. The chain couples TRBV5-1 to TRBJ2-3; 7 bases match TRBD1. This CDR3 contains 13 residues. V gave up 4 bases and J gave up 6 bases; unmatched junction bases: 5. Germline V CDR1 and CDR2: SGHRS, YFSETQ. CDR3 in amino acids: CASSEGTADTQYF. In nucleotides, the CDR3 is TGCGCCAGCAGCGAGGGGACAGCTGATACGCAGTATTTT.

The table lists this clonotype with many counts. The V and J genes are TRBV20-1 and TRBJ1-5, with D possibly matching TRBD1 (5 bases). Germline V lookup: CDR1 DFQATT, CDR2 SNEGSKA (reference sequence). This CDR3 spans 13 amino acids. Trimming cost V 7 bases and J 4 bases, with 14 bases left between them. The CDR3 is CSVGAGLNQPQHF. In nucleotides, the CDR3 is TGCAGTGTAGGGGCAGGCCTTAATCAGCCCCAGCATTTT.

The chain joins TRBV20-1 to TRBJ1-2; D is perhaps TRBD1 (5 bases). Germline-derived CDR1 and CDR2 are DFQATT and SNEGSKA (reference sequence). The CDR3 is 15 residues long. V lost 5 bases, J lost 8 bases, and 24 bases lay in between. The CDR3 here is CSARETDGAQGGYTF. The CDR3 DNA reads as TGCAGTGCTCGGGAAACGGACGGGGCCCAGGGCGGCTACACCTTC.

This rearrangement joins TRBV20-1 to TRBJ1-4; perhaps TRBD1 as D (6 bases). The germline V gene has CDR1 DFQATT and CDR2 SNEGSKA (reference sequence). V was clipped by 6 bases and J by 5 bases, with 13 bases between them. The length of the CDR3 is 13 residues. This CDR3 reads CSARQDYNEKLFF. The CDR3 nucleotides are TGCAGTGCCAGACAGGACTACAATGAAAAACTGTTTTTT.

The table lists this clonotype with many counts. The rearrangement links TRBV7-2 to TRBJ2-7; D remains unclear. CDR1 and CDR2 (germline): SGHTA, FQGNSA. CDR3 size: 11 residues. V was cut by 1 base and J by 9 bases, with 7 bases left in between. The CDR3 spells CASSLGSVQYF. The CDR3 DNA is TGTGCCAGCAGCTTAGGTTCCGTGCAGTACTTC.

CDR3 protein: CASSQGGQGRAYEQYF. As DNA, the CDR3 is TGCGCCAGCAGCCAGGGTGGACAGGGGAGGGCCTACGAGCAGTACTTC. The chain combines TRBV4-1 with TRBJ2-7; 9 nucleotides line up with TRBD1. The CDR3 sequence is 16 residues long. From germline, CDR1 is MGHRA and CDR2 YSYEKL. V shed 3 bases and J 2 bases; nucleotides not matched to a gene: 8.

This clonotype came up a few times. V and J are TRBV4-2 and TRBJ1-2, with no clear D. The ends were cut back, 0 bases at V and 0 bases at J, with 8 bases in the middle. The germline CDR1 and CDR2 sequences are LGHNA and YNFKEQ. The CDR3 is 15 amino acids. CDR3 amino acids: CASSQEWSSNYGYTF. CDR3 DNA: TGTGCCAGCAGCCAAGAATGGTCTTCTAACTATGGCTACACCTTC.

This clonotype was observed a handful of times. The V call is TRBV20-1, the J call TRBJ1-2; 9 bases line up with TRBD1. CDR3 size: 12 residues. The germline V gene encodes CDR1 DFQATT and CDR2 SNEGSKA (reference sequence). The ends lost 5 bases at V and 7 bases at J; junction bases unmatched: 5. Here the CDR3 DNA reads TGCAGTGCTGAACAGGGGGCGCTTGGCTACACCTTC. Protein: CSAEQGALGYTF.

The V call is TRBV12-3 or TRBV12-4, the J call TRBJ2-7; 7 nucleotides align to TRBD2. V lost 7 bases, J lost 3 bases, and 12 bases stayed unmatched. This CDR3 is 15 amino acids long. CDR3 sequence: CASNFGLAAFYEQYF. CDR3 in DNA: TGTGCCAGCAATTTCGGCCTAGCGGCGTTCTACGAGCAGTACTTC.

The table lists this clonotype with a few counts. The rearrangement uses TRBV6-2 or TRBV6-3 and TRBJ1-1; the D is unclear. Deletions cut 6 bases from V and 8 bases from J, with 10 bases between. From germline, CDR1 is MNHEY and CDR2 SVGEGT. The CDR3 runs 11 residues. In DNA form, the CDR3 reads TGTGCCAGCAGGCCAACCGGGGAAGCTTTCTTT. Translation: CASRPTGEAFF.

V usage is TRBV4-2 and J usage is TRBJ2-3; no firm D call. The CDR3 covers 14 residues. Germline CDR1 is LGHNA and CDR2 is YNFKEQ. V dropped 0 bases and J dropped 6 bases, with 10 bases sitting between them. In DNA form, the CDR3 reads TGTGCCAGCAGCCAAGAGGCGCCTGGGGATACGCAGTATTTT. Its protein product is CASSQEAPGDTQYF.

The sample holds a few counts of this clonotype. The chain couples TRBV6-2 or TRBV6-3 to TRBJ2-7; no firm D call. V lost 0 bases and J lost 8, with 5 bases in between. Germline CDR1 reads MNHEY; CDR2 reads SVGEGT. This CDR3 has 11 amino acids. The CDR3 loop reads CASSYSRKQYF. For the CDR3, the DNA is TGTGCCAGCAGTTACTCGCGTAAGCAGTACTTC.

This clonotype was counted many times. This sequence joins TRBV7-2 and TRBJ2-7, with TRBD2 identical over 8 bases. In germline, CDR1 is SGHTA, CDR2 FQGNSA. The V segment lost 1 base and the J segment 1 base; nucleotides outside the gene matches: 3. The CDR3 contains 15 residues. The CDR3 coding sequence is TGTGCCAGCAGCTTAGTATTAGCGGGATCCTACGAGCAGTACTTC. Translation gives CASSLVLAGSYEQYF.

This clonotype appeared a few times. The chain recombines TRBV5-1 with TRBJ2-1; 7 bases fit TRBD1. Trimming at V came to 4 bases and at J to 12 bases, leaving 16 bases not matched to a gene. The CDR3 has 15 residues. In germline, CDR1 is SGHRS, CDR2 YFSETQ. The CDR3 DNA sequence: TGCGCCAGCAGCCCTGGACAGGTACTACAATTGTTGCAGTTCTTC. It is translated as CASSPGQVLQLLQFF. Full variable domain (remainder filled in from reference TRBV5-1 and TRBJ2-1): KAGVTQTPRYLIKTRGQQVTLSCSPISGHRSVSWYQQTPGQGLQFLFEYFSETQRNKGNFPGRFSGRQFSNSRSEMNVSTLELGDSALYLCASSPGQVLQLLQFFGPGTRLTVL.

This clonotype was picked up a small number of times. The chain recombines TRBV27 with TRBJ2-1; D gene uncertain. CDR3 length equals 15 residues. The germline V gene encodes CDR1 MNHEY and CDR2 SMNVEV (reference sequence). V was cut by 6 bases and J by 9 bases, with 21 bases left in between. CDR3 loop: CASSRPAVDVREQFF. The CDR3 nucleotides are TGTGCCAGCAGCCGCCCGGCCGTCGACGTCCGTGAGCAGTTCTTC.

The chain's CDR3 is CASYNHAGIHHNEQFF. The DNA of the CDR3 is TGCGCCAGCTACAACCACGCAGGGATTCACCACAATGAGCAGTTCTTC. The chain uses TRBV5-1 and TRBJ2-1; a weak D match, TRBD1 (5 bases). Deletions cut 7 bases from V and 5 bases from J, with 22 bases between. CDR1 SGHRS and CDR2 YFSETQ come from the germline V gene. CDR3 size: 16 residues.

The chain recombines TRBV12-3 or TRBV12-4 with TRBJ2-1; D perhaps matches TRBD2 (6 bases). The CDR3 length is 15 residues. V lost 7 bases to trimming and J lost 1 base, with 14 bases between them. CDR3 DNA sequence: TGTGCCAGCATCCGACTAGGTAGATCCTACAATGAGCAGTTCTTC. Encoded protein: CASIRLGRSYNEQFF.

The chain carries TRBV20-1 and TRBJ1-5; 10 bases fit TRBD1. The V segment lost 0 bases and the J segment 7 bases; nucleotides outside the gene matches: 6. Germline CDR1 and CDR2: DFQATT and SNEGSKA (reference sequence). This CDR3 has 15 amino acids. In DNA form, the CDR3 reads TGCAGTGCTAGAGAAGGGACAGGGGTAGGGCAGCCCCAGCATTTT. It is translated as CSAREGTGVGQPQHF.

CDR3 DNA: TGTGCCAGCAGTGGTCGGGACAGGGGAACCTACGAGCAGTACTTC. Its protein is CASSGRDRGTYEQYF. The rearrangement links TRBV2 to TRBJ2-7; 10 bases align to TRBD1. The germline CDR1 and CDR2 sequences are SNHLY and FYNNEI. This CDR3 region has 15 residues. V dropped 4 bases and J dropped 2; count of bases not matched to a gene: 5.

This clonotype has ten or more counts. The V call is TRBV10-3, the J call TRBJ2-5; 9 bases agree with TRBD2. V was clipped by 4 bases and J by 2 bases; unmatched bases: 8. The CDR3 is made up of 16 amino acids. Germline lookup yields CDR1 ENHRY and CDR2 SYGVKD. The CDR3 sequence: CAISGGRLAVQETQYF. The CDR3 bases are TGTGCCATCAGTGGCGGGAGACTAGCGGTTCAAGAGACCCAGTACTTC.